This entry features one T cell receptor (beta chain) sequence. These data originate in a study of blood T cell repertoires in COVID-19. V shed 4 bases and J shed 7 bases, with 14 bases lying between them. CDR3 length equals 13 residues. Germline V gene sequence: CDR1 SGHTA, CDR2 FQGNSA. Recruitment covered about two dozen US areas and drew participants whose ages spanned 18 to 89 years. TCRdb's copy holds only in-frame clones and misses some; the assay was immunoSEQ multiplex PCR. Of about 320,000 clones listed, 89% are singletons. Sequenced material: PBMCs or T cells enriched from blood (not recorded which). The rearrangement links TRBV7-2 to TRBJ2-7, with D perhaps matching TRBD2 (6 bases). The sequence came from a man aged 55 to 69 who had recovered from COVID-19. Here the CDR3 DNA reads TGTGCCAGCAGCTGGACGGAGGGCCTAGAGCAGTACTTC. It is translated as CASSWTEGLEQYF.